What follows are 28 T cell receptor beta chains derived from one specimen sequenced in a study of T cells in Graves' hyperthyroidism and ophthalmopathy. There were TCR beta CDR3 regions amplified from RNA transcripts. The study used the HTBI primer set for a first-round RT-PCR of the TCR CDR3. TCRdb reanalysed the multiplex PCR reads using MiXCR and keeps one entry per CDR3 protein. The sample lists hundreds of thousands of distinct CDR3 sequences; 16% were seen once. The sample comprised blood. These receptors all stem from a young woman with Graves' hyperthyroidism.

This chain links TRBV19 with TRBJ2-3, with D tentatively TRBD2 (7 bases). Germline CDR1 is LNHDA and CDR2 is SQIVND (reference sequence). V shed 4 bases and J shed 2 bases, with 10 bases lying between them. The CDR3 consists of 14 residues. This CDR3 is CASSNAGATDTQYF. The CDR3 DNA sequence: TGTGCCAGTAGTAACGCGGGGGCCACAGATACGCAGTATTTT. The variable domain in full, with the rest retrieved from reference TRBV19 and TRBJ2-3, is DGGITQSPKYLFRKEGQNVTLSCEQNLNHDAMYWYRQDPGQGLRLIYYSQIVNDFQKGDIAEGYSVSREKKESFPLTVTSAQKNPTAFYLCASSNAGATDTQYFGPGTRLTVL.

This clonotype appeared many times. This sequence joins TRBV2 and TRBJ2-1, with 8 positions matching TRBD1. The trim removed 8 bases at V and 4 bases at J, leaving 4 bases unmatched. The CDR3 has 13 amino acids. CDR1 SNHLY and CDR2 FYNNEI come from the germline V gene. CDR3 DNA sequence: TGTGCCAGCCGGGACAGGACATACAATGAGCAGTTCTTC. Protein sequence: CASRDRTYNEQFF.

This clonotype was recorded at least ten times. V gene TRBV20-1 combines with J gene TRBJ1-4; D is unclear. The CDR3 is 11 amino acids. The V end lost 0 bases, the J end lost 10 bases, and 6 bases lay between the germline ends. Germline CDR1 and CDR2: DFQATT and SNEGSKA (reference sequence). The CDR3 coding sequence is TGCAGTGCTAGAGAAAAAGGAAAACTGTTTTTT. Its protein product is CSAREKGKLFF.

CDR3 DNA: TGTGCCATCAGTCCACAGGGGCCCGGGGAGCTGTTTTTT. This translates into CAISPQGPGELFF. This chain links TRBV10-3 with TRBJ2-2; TRBD1 matches at 7 bases. Germline V gene lookup returns CDR1 ENHRY and CDR2 SYGVKD. The CDR3 contains 13 residues. J lost 6 bases, V lost 5 bases, and 3 bases had no gene match.

Concerning this clonotype itself: Since a much larger clone is just one base distant, this may be a read error. The chain carries TRBV11-2 and TRBJ2-1; the D gene could be TRBD1 or TRBD2 (6 bases each). Germline V CDR1 and CDR2: SGHAT, FQNNGV. CDR3 length equals 15 residues. CDR3 amino acids: CASSPLAGQYNEQSF. CDR3 DNA: TGTGCCAGCAGCCCACTAGCTGGACAGTACAATGAGCAGTCCTTC.

This rearrangement joins TRBV7-2 to TRBJ1-1, with D possibly being TRBD1 (5 bases). The V end was cut by 5 bases, the J end by 4 bases, with 17 bases between. The germline V gene encodes CDR1 SGHTA and CDR2 FQGNSA. The CDR3 runs to 15 residues. The CDR3 sequence: CASSPQARTGTEAFF. DNA of the CDR3: TGTGCCAGCAGCCCACAGGCCCGAACGGGCACTGAAGCTTTCTTT. The full variable domain, completed using reference TRBV7-2 and TRBJ1-1, is GAGVSQSPSNKVTEKGKDVELRCDPISGHTALYWYRQSLGQGLEFLIYFQGNSAPDKSGLPSDRFSAERTGGSVSTLTIQRTQQEDSAVYLCASSPQARTGTEAFFGQGTRLTVV.

The chain links TRBV28 to TRBJ1-5, with 7 bases that match TRBD1. There are 12 residues in the CDR3. V lost 8 bases, J lost 6 bases, and 4 bases stayed unmatched. Germline V lookup: CDR1 MDHEN, CDR2 SYDVKM. The CDR3 sequence is CASAGGSQPQHF. The CDR3 DNA is TGTGCCAGCGCAGGGGGTTCTCAGCCCCAGCATTTT.

This clonotype occurred many times. The V and J genes are TRBV12-3 or TRBV12-4 and TRBJ2-5; 9 bases line up with TRBD1. After removal of 6 bases from V and 2 bases from J, the junction contained 16 bases not matched to a gene. This CDR3 spans 18 amino acids. The CDR3 sequence: CASSPRDRESRWQETQYF. DNA for the CDR3: TGTGCCAGCAGCCCTAGGGACAGGGAGAGTAGGTGGCAAGAGACCCAGTACTTC.

This chain links TRBV19 with TRBJ2-3, with 7 bases aligning to TRBD1. V lost 3 bases, J lost 1 base, and 1 base stayed unmatched. CDR3 length: 14 amino acids. The germline gives CDR1 LNHDA, CDR2 SQIVND (reference sequence). In DNA, the CDR3 is TGTGCCAGTAGTATCACAGGGGGCACAGATACGCAGTATTTT. Translation: CASSITGGTDTQYF.

V gene TRBV5-1 combines with J gene TRBJ2-1; TRBD1 might be the D (6 bases). Germline CDR1 SGHRS, CDR2 YFSETQ. Trimming shortened V by 7 bases and J by 4 bases, and 12 bases separated the two germline ends. The CDR3 contains 13 residues. The chain's CDR3 is CASGIGGYNEQFF. The CDR3 DNA reads TGCGCCAGCGGAATAGGGGGTTACAATGAGCAGTTCTTC.

The rearrangement joins TRBV2 to TRBJ1-5, with 7 bases identical to TRBD1. The CDR3 has 12 residues. CDR1 and CDR2 from the germline V gene are SNHLY and FYNNEI. With 9 bases clipped from V and 2 bases from J, the junction kept 1 base outside the gene matches. Here the CDR3 reads CARDRGNQPQHF. As DNA, the CDR3 is TGTGCCAGAGACAGGGGCAATCAGCCCCAGCATTTT.

The J gene is TRBJ2-1, the V gene TRBV20-1; TRBD2 matches at 11 bases. This CDR3 spans 16 amino acids. Germline V lookup: CDR1 DFQATT, CDR2 SNEGSKA (reference sequence). V gave up 5 bases and J gave up 0 bases; unmatched junction bases: 6. This CDR3 is CSAHGLAGPSYNEQFF. CDR3 coding DNA: TGCAGTGCTCACGGACTAGCGGGCCCCTCCTACAATGAGCAGTTCTTC.

The V gene is TRBV5-6, the J gene TRBJ2-3; D may be TRBD1 (5 bases). V shed 1 base and J shed 4 bases, with 10 bases lying between them. This CDR3 contains 14 residues. Germline CDR1 is SGHDT and CDR2 is YYEEEE. CDR3 bases: TGTGCCAGCAGCTTGCTAGGGGTTGCAGATACGCAGTATTTT. Encoded protein: CASSLLGVADTQYF.

Many counts were recorded for this clonotype. The V and J genes are TRBV11-3 and TRBJ1-3; 7 bases are shared with TRBD1. The ends lost 5 bases at V and 0 bases at J; junction bases unmatched: 4. The CDR3 contains 15 residues. Germline CDR1 and CDR2: SGHNT and YENEEA. The CDR3 spells CASSLRDSSGNTIYF. As DNA, the CDR3 is TGTGCCAGCAGCCTCCGGGACAGCTCTGGAAACACCATATATTTT.

In its sample, this clonotype was seen a few times. The genes are TRBV29-1 and TRBJ2-2; D gene uncertain. Germline assignment: CDR1 SQVTM and CDR2 ANQGSEA. This CDR3 has 13 residues. V lost 2 bases and J 0 bases, leaving 4 bases between the germline ends. The CDR3 reads CSVEHTNTGELFF. The CDR3 nucleotides are TGCAGCGTTGAACATACGAACACCGGGGAGCTGTTTTTT.

The chain links TRBV20-1 to TRBJ1-1; a weak D match, TRBD1 (6 bases). Trimming removed 4 bases at V and 10 bases at J, with 22 bases between. This CDR3 is 14 amino acids long. Germline CDR1 reads DFQATT; CDR2 reads SNEGSKA (reference sequence). The CDR3 sequence is CSAIASGATLRAFF. The CDR3 nucleotides read TGCAGTGCTATCGCCTCAGGGGCAACCCTTAGAGCTTTCTTT.

The gene calls are TRBV7-2 and TRBJ2-7; weak D call: TRBD1 (6 bases). The CDR3 runs 15 residues. From germline, CDR1 is SGHTA and CDR2 FQGNSA. Trimming removed 3 bases at V and 1 base at J, with 13 bases between. The CDR3 coding sequence is TGTGCCAGCAGCTTGTCAAGGGGGAAGTCCTACGAGCAGTACTTC. Translating gives CASSLSRGKSYEQYF.

V is TRBV19 and J is TRBJ1-1; 9 nucleotides align to TRBD1. CDR3 length: 15 residues. Unmatched junction bases numbered 5, after V lost 2 bases and J lost 4 bases. Germline CDR1 is LNHDA and CDR2 is SQIVND (reference sequence). The CDR3 coding sequence is TGTGCCAGTAGTATATCATCGACAGGGGGCACTGAAGCTTTCTTT. It specifies CASSISSTGGTEAFF.

This chain connects TRBV20-1 to TRBJ2-1; TRBD2 matches 8 bases. The CDR3 contains 16 residues. Germline CDR1 and CDR2: DFQATT and SNEGSKA (reference sequence). V dropped 5 bases and J dropped 10; count of bases not matched to a gene: 19. The CDR3 sequence is CSAPESERGPAGEQFF. The CDR3 DNA is TGCAGTGCTCCAGAGAGTGAGCGGGGGCCAGCGGGGGAGCAGTTCTTC.

There are many counts of this clonotype. This chain uses TRBV28 with TRBJ2-2, with D perhaps TRBD1 or TRBD2 (5 bases each). The CDR3 loop spans 18 amino acids. The germline V and J ends were trimmed by 2 bases and 1 base, with 17 bases remaining between them. Germline V gene sequence: CDR1 MDHEN, CDR2 SYDVKM. The CDR3 sequence is CASSLLGSGTGNTGELFF. The DNA of the CDR3 is TGTGCCAGCAGTTTACTAGGATCCGGGACGGGGAACACCGGGGAGCTGTTTTTT.

The J gene is TRBJ2-5, the V gene TRBV25-1; D gene uncertain. Trimming left V 5 bases short and J 5 bases short, with 9 bases between. The CDR3 spans 12 residues. The germline CDR1 and CDR2 sequences are MGHDK and SYGVNS. CDR3 sequence: CASSRIIETQYF. The CDR3 DNA reads as TGTGCCAGCAGTCGCATTATCGAGACCCAGTACTTC.

As concerns this clonotype: Just one base apart from a much larger clone, this may be a read error. The chain is built from TRBV9 and TRBJ2-3; D unclear. With 3 bases removed from V and 4 bases from J, the gap between germline ends came to 15 bases. CDR1 and CDR2 from the germline V gene are SGDLS and YYNGEE. The CDR3 contains 15 residues. The CDR3 bases are TGTGCCAGCAGCGCATCCCCCGACCACTCAGATACGCAGTATTTT. As protein: CASSASPDHSDTQYF.

This clonotype has a count of ten or more. This rearrangement joins TRBV5-1 to TRBJ1-2; D might be TRBD1 (5 bases). V was cut by 1 base and J by 3 bases, with 10 bases left in between. Germline lookup yields CDR1 SGHRS and CDR2 YFSETQ. CDR3 length: 14 amino acids. This CDR3 is CASSLYGQHYGYTF. In nucleotides, the CDR3 is TGCGCCAGCAGCTTGTATGGACAACACTATGGCTACACCTTC.

This clonotype was observed at least ten times. This sequence joins TRBV12-3 or TRBV12-4 and TRBJ1-1; TRBD1 is a possible D gene (6 bases). The CDR3 is 12 residues long. Trimming cost V 6 bases and J 6 bases, with 11 bases left between them. CDR3 loop: CASSRGGSEAFF. The CDR3 region has the DNA TGTGCCAGCAGCAGGGGAGGGTCTGAAGCTTTCTTT.

There are many counts of this clonotype. The chain recombines TRBV6-1 with TRBJ2-1, with TRBD1 matching 10 bases. The CDR3 totals 14 residues. Trimming took 1 base from V and 6 from J; bases not matched to a gene: 0. Germline V gene data show CDR1 as MNHNS and CDR2 as SASEGT. In DNA form, the CDR3 reads TGTGCCAGCAGTGAAGGGACAGGGGGCAATGAGCAGTTCTTC. The encoded protein is CASSEGTGGNEQFF.

This sequence joins TRBV12-3 or TRBV12-4 and TRBJ1-3; TRBD1 matches 10 bases. This CDR3 has 15 amino acids. The J segment lost 4 bases and the V segment lost 5 bases, leaving 5 bases of the junction unmatched. The CDR3 region has the DNA TGTGCCAGCAGTCCCCGGGACAGGGGCGGAAACACCATATATTTT. Amino acids: CASSPRDRGGNTIYF.

This clonotype was seen ten or more times. The chain is built from TRBV2 and TRBJ1-2, with D possibly being TRBD1 (6 bases). Germline loops: CDR1 SNHLY, CDR2 FYNNEI. V was cut by 6 bases and J by 1 base, with 9 bases left in between. CDR3 length: 13 amino acids. In DNA, the CDR3 is TGTGCCAGCAGCGGGGACATTAACTATGGCTACACCTTC. Its protein product is CASSGDINYGYTF.

At least ten counts were recorded for this clonotype. The gene calls are TRBV3-1 and TRBJ1-5; the D is unclear. The CDR3 totals 14 residues. CDR1 is LGHDT, CDR2 YNNKEL, per germline (reference sequence). V lost 4 bases and J lost 5, with 12 bases in between. The CDR3 nucleotides are TGTGCCAGCAGCCGGGAGTCCTCGTATCAGCCCCAGCATTTT. Its protein product is CASSRESSYQPQHF. Complete variable domain (other parts from reference TRBV3-1 and TRBJ1-5): DTAVSQTPKYLVTQMGNDKSIKCEQNLGHDTMYWYKQDSKKFLKIMFSYNNKELIINETVPNRFSPKSPDKAHLNLHINSLELGDSAVYFCASSRESSYQPQHFGDGTRLSIL.